This T cell receptor beta chain was obtained from a study of T cell repertoires in cytomegalovirus infection. Study-level findings and limits: Ex vivo responses were dominated by HLA-C-restricted CMV-specific TCR beta clonotypes.

The ends lost 1 base at V and 9 bases at J; junction bases unmatched: 15. Germline assignment: CDR1 SGHTA and CDR2 FQGNSA. This CDR3 contains 17 residues. In regard to this clonotype: Its antigen is not identified.

TCRdb reanalysed the reads using MiXCR and keeps one entry per CDR3 protein. The sample contains about 110,000 distinct CDR3 sequences, roughly 30% of which appear only once. The source material was CD8+ T cells from cultured PBMCs, sampled from culture after CMV antigen stimulation. This sequence originates from a human donor in good health (CMV status not recorded). Some clones in this sample may be carry-over from other donors' samples. V and J are TRBV7-2 and TRBJ2-1; 7 bases fit TRBD2. Here the CDR3 reads CASSLVYMGRGVGEQFF. The CDR3 nucleotides read TGTGCCAGCAGCTTAGTGTATATGGGACGGGGGGTCGGTGAGCAGTTCTTC.